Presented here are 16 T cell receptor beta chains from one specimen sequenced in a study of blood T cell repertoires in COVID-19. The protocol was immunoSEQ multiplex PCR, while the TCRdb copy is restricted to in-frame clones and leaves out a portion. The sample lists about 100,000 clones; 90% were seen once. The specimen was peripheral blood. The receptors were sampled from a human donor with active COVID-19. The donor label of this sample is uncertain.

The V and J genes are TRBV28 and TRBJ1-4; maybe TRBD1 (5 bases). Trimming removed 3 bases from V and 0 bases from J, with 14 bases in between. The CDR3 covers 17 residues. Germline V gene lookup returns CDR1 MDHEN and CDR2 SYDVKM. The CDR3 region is CASSLSGGGATNEKLFF. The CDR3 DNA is TGTGCCAGCAGTTTGAGCGGGGGAGGAGCAACTAATGAAAAACTGTTTTTT.

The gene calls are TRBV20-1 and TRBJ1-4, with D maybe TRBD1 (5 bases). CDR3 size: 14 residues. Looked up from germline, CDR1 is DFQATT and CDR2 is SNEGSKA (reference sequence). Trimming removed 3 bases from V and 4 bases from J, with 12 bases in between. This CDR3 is CSASVSGYNEKLFF. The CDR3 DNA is TGCAGTGCTAGTGTCTCAGGGTATAATGAAAAACTGTTTTTT.

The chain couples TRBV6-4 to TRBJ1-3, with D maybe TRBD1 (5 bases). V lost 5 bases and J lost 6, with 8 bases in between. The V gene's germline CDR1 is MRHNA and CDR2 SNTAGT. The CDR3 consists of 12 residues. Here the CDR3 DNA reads TGTGCCAGCAGTATACAGGTAAACACCATATATTTT. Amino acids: CASSIQVNTIYF.

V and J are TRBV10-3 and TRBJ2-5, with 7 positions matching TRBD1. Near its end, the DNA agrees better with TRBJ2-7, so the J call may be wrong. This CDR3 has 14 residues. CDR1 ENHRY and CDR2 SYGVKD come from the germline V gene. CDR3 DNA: TGTGCCATCAGTATGACAGGGATTGGATCCGAGCAGTACTTC. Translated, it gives CAISMTGIGSEQYF.

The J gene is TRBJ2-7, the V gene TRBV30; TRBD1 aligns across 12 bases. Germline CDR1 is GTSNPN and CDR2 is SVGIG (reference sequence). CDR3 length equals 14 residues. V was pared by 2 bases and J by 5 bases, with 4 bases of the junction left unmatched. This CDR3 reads CAWSRDRGPHEQYF. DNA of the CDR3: TGTGCCTGGAGTCGGGACAGGGGGCCTCACGAGCAGTACTTC.

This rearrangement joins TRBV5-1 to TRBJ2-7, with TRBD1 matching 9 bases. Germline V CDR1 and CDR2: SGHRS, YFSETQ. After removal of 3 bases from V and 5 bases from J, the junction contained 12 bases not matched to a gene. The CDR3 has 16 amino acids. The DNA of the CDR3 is TGCGCCAGCAGCTGGACAGGGGACCTAACCGACAACGAGCAGTACTTC. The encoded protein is CASSWTGDLTDNEQYF.

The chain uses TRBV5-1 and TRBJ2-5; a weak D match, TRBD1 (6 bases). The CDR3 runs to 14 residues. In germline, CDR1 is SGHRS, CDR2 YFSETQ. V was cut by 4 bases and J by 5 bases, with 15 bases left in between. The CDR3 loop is CASSQGRGMETQYF. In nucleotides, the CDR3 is TGCGCCAGCAGCCAGGGTAGGGGGATGGAGACCCAGTACTTC.

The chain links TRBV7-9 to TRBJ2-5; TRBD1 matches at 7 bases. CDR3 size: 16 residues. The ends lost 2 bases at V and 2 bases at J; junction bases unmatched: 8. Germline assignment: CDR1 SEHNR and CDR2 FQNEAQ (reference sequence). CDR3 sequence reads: CASSLPRGQSQETQYF. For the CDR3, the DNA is TGTGCCAGCAGCTTACCTAGGGGACAGTCTCAAGAGACCCAGTACTTC.

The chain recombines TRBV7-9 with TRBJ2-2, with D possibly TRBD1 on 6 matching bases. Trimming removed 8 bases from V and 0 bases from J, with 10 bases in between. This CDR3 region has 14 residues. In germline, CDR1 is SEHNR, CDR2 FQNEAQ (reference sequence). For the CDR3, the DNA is TGTGCCAGCCCCGGGACACCGAACACCGGGGAGCTGTTTTTT. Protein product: CASPGTPNTGELFF.

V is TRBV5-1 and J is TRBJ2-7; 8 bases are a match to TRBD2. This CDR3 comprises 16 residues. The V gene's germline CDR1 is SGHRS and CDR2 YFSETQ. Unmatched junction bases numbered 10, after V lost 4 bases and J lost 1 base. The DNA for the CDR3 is TGCGCCAGCAGCGAAAGCTCCGCGGGGGGTTCCTACGAGCAGTACTTC. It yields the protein CASSESSAGGSYEQYF.

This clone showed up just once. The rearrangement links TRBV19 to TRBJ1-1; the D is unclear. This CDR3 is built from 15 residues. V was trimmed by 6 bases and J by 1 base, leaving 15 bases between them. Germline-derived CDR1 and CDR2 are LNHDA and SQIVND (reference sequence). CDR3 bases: TGTGCCAGTAGCTCGTGGTCGGGAGGGAACACTGAAGCTTTCTTT. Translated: CASSSWSGGNTEAFF.

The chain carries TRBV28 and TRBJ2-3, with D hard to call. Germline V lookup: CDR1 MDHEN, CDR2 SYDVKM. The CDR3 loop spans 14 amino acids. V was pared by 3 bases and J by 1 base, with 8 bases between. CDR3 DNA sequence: TGTGCCAGCAGTTTCGATGGAGGCACAGATACGCAGTATTTT. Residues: CASSFDGGTDTQYF.

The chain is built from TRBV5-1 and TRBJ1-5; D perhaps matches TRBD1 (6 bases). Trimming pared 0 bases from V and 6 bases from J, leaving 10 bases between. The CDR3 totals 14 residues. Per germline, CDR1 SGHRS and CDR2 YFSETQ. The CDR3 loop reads CASSLVAGVQPQHF. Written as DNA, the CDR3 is TGCGCCAGCAGCTTGGTGGCAGGGGTTCAGCCCCAGCATTTT.

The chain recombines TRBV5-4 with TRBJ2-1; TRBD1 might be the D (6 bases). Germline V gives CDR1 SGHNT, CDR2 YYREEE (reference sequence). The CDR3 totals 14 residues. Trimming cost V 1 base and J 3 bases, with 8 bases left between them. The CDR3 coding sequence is TGTGCCAGCAGCTTGAAACAGGGCTACAATGAGCAGTTCTTC. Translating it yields CASSLKQGYNEQFF.

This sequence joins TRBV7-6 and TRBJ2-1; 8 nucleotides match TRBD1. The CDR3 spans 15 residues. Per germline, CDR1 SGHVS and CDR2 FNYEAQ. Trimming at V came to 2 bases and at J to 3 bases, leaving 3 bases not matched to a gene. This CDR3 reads CASSLQGAVYNEQFF. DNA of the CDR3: TGTGCCAGCAGCTTACAGGGGGCGGTCTACAATGAGCAGTTCTTC. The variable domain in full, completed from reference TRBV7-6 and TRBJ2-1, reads GAGVSQSPRYKVTKRGQDVALRCDPISGHVSLYWYRQALGQGPEFLTYFNYEAQQDKSGLPNDRFSAERPEGSISTLTIQRTEQRDSAMYRCASSLQGAVYNEQFFGPGTRLTVL.

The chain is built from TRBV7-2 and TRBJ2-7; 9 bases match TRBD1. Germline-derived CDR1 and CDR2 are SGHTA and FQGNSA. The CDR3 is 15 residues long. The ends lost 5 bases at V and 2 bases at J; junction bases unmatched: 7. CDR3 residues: CASSPRGTGTYEQYF. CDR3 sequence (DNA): TGTGCCAGCAGCCCGCGGGGGACAGGGACCTACGAGCAGTACTTC.